These T cell receptor beta chains were read from a single sample in a study of T cell repertoires in cytomegalovirus infection. TCRdb redid the calling of the reads with MiXCR, one entry per CDR3 protein. This sample has around 900,000 distinct CDR3 sequences, with roughly 31% found just once. Antigens for these TCRs are unknown. The sample was cultured CD8+ T cells from PBMCs, taken from culture after CMV antigen stimulation. The receptor set was obtained from a human donor in good health (CMV status not recorded). Some clones in this sample may be carry-over from other donors' samples. CDR3s include the opening cysteine and the closing phenylalanine or tryptophan. A D gene is named only where the DNA matches it firmly. The size of a clone is reported for some rows only, either as once, few or many, or as a class for expanded clones.

v_call: TRBV28; clone_size: .; d_call: .; j_call: TRBJ2-5; cdr3_nt: TGTGCCAGCAGTTTATATGCGGTGGAAGAGACCCAGTACTTC; cdr3_aa: CASSLYAVEETQYF
v_call: TRBV12-5; clone_size: few; d_call: .; j_call: TRBJ1-1; cdr3_nt: TGTGCTAGTGGTTTGTTTGTGGGCTTCAGTGCTGAAGCTTTCTTT; cdr3_aa: CASGLFVGFSAEAFF
v_call: TRBV24-1; clone_size: .; d_call: TRBD1; j_call: TRBJ2-1; cdr3_nt: TGTGCCACCAGTGATCCGGACAGGGGGAATGAGCAGTTCTTC; cdr3_aa: CATSDPDRGNEQFF
v_call: TRBV7-9; clone_size: many; d_call: .; j_call: TRBJ1-1; cdr3_nt: TGTGCCAGCAGCTTAGAGGGGGTGTTTGGTGGAGCTTTCTTT; cdr3_aa: CASSLEGVFGGAFF
v_call: TRBV19; clone_size: .; d_call: TRBD2; j_call: TRBJ2-1; cdr3_nt: TGTGCCAGTAGTATTATTAGCGGGGGGGACAATGAGCAGTTCTTC; cdr3_aa: CASSIISGGDNEQFF
v_call: TRBV7-2; clone_size: many; d_call: TRBD1; j_call: TRBJ1-1; cdr3_nt: TGTGCCAGCGGGGGACAGGGGGGTACTGAAGCTTTCTTT; cdr3_aa: CASGGQGGTEAFF
v_call: TRBV2; clone_size: .; d_call: .; j_call: TRBJ1-2; cdr3_nt: TGTGCCACCTTGGCACGGGGGGGTAGGGGCTACACCTTC; cdr3_aa: CATLARGGRGYTF
v_call: TRBV15; clone_size: .; d_call: TRBD1; j_call: TRBJ2-1; cdr3_nt: TGTGCCACCAGCAGTCCGGGACAGTCTTACAATGAGCAGTTCTTC; cdr3_aa: CATSSPGQSYNEQFF
v_call: TRBV7-2; clone_size: many; d_call: .; j_call: TRBJ1-2; cdr3_nt: TGTGCCAGCAGCCCGCCTTGGACCAGGGATGGCTACACCTTC; cdr3_aa: CASSPPWTRDGYTF
v_call: TRBV6-6; clone_size: .; d_call: .; j_call: TRBJ1-5; cdr3_nt: TGTGCCAGCAGTTACGCAACAGGGTCTGCAGGTCAGCCCCAGCATTTT; cdr3_aa: CASSYATGSAGQPQHF
v_call: TRBV4-1; clone_size: few; d_call: .; j_call: TRBJ2-3; cdr3_nt: TGCGCCAGCAGCCCCGGGACGGACCCCACTTTGACGCAGTATTTT; cdr3_aa: CASSPGTDPTLTQYF
v_call: TRBV27; clone_size: once; d_call: TRBD1; j_call: TRBJ2-5; cdr3_nt: TGTGCCAGCAGTACGACAGGGGCCCGAGAGACCCAGTACTTC; cdr3_aa: CASSTTGARETQYF
v_call: TRBV7-6; clone_size: .; d_call: .; j_call: TRBJ2-1; cdr3_nt: TGTGCCAGCAGCTTATCACAAGTGCAGGTCTTC; cdr3_aa: CASSLSQVQVF
v_call: TRBV6-2/TRBV6-3; clone_size: few; d_call: .; j_call: TRBJ2-5; cdr3_nt: TGTGCCAGCAGTTCAGAAACCGGGACGCCACTGATGGAGACCCAGTACTTC; cdr3_aa: CASSSETGTPLMETQYF
v_call: TRBV6-5; clone_size: .; d_call: .; j_call: TRBJ1-2; cdr3_nt: TGTGCCAGCAGTTTCCTCTCGGCCGTCCCCGACCCTAACTATGGCTACACCTTC; cdr3_aa: CASSFLSAVPDPNYGYTF
v_call: TRBV7-6; clone_size: .; d_call: TRBD2; j_call: TRBJ2-5; cdr3_nt: TGTGCTAGCAGCTTACGAACTAGCGGGGGGTCCCAAGAGACCCAGTACTTC; cdr3_aa: CASSLRTSGGSQETQYF
v_call: TRBV7-9; clone_size: .; d_call: TRBD2; j_call: TRBJ2-1; cdr3_nt: TGTGCCAGCAGCCCTGAGCGACTAGCGGGGGGGCCCCATGAGCAGTTCTTC; cdr3_aa: CASSPERLAGGPHEQFF
v_call: TRBV20-1; clone_size: many; d_call: .; j_call: TRBJ2-1; cdr3_nt: TGCAGTGCTAGGGGAGGGGGGGGGAATGAGCAGTTCTTC; cdr3_aa: CSARGGGGNEQFF
v_call: TRBV7-6; clone_size: many; d_call: .; j_call: TRBJ1-1; cdr3_nt: TGTGCCAGCAGCCCCGAGGCAGCGCCGAACACTGAAGCTTTCTTT; cdr3_aa: CASSPEAAPNTEAFF
v_call: TRBV7-9; clone_size: few; d_call: TRBD2; j_call: TRBJ2-5; cdr3_nt: TGTGCCAGCAGCTTAGGACTAGCACAAGAGACCCAGTACTTC; cdr3_aa: CASSLGLAQETQYF
v_call: TRBV15; clone_size: .; d_call: .; j_call: TRBJ2-1; cdr3_nt: TGTGCCACCAGCAGAACCAGGGGGGCGAGCTCCTACAATGAGCAGTTCTTC; cdr3_aa: CATSRTRGASSYNEQFF
v_call: TRBV27; clone_size: .; d_call: .; j_call: TRBJ2-3; cdr3_nt: TGTGCCAGCAGTCCGAACCCGGGACTCACAGATACGCAGTATTTT; cdr3_aa: CASSPNPGLTDTQYF
v_call: TRBV4-1; clone_size: .; d_call: .; j_call: TRBJ1-2; cdr3_nt: TGCGCCAGCAGCCAAATGGGGGCGCCGACGGGCTACACCTTC; cdr3_aa: CASSQMGAPTGYTF
v_call: TRBV7-3; clone_size: .; d_call: .; j_call: TRBJ1-2; cdr3_nt: TGTGCCAGCAGCGACACATTGGGCTACACCTTC; cdr3_aa: CASSDTLGYTF
v_call: TRBV20-1; clone_size: .; d_call: .; j_call: TRBJ1-4; cdr3_nt: TGCAGTGCTAGAGATCGCGGGGGTGCGGATGAAAAACTGTTTTTT; cdr3_aa: CSARDRGGADEKLFF
v_call: TRBV4-1; clone_size: many; d_call: .; j_call: TRBJ2-3; cdr3_nt: TGCGCCAGCAGCCAATACCCCACGGAGGAAGATACGCAGTATTTT; cdr3_aa: CASSQYPTEEDTQYF
v_call: TRBV7-9; clone_size: many; d_call: TRBD1; j_call: TRBJ2-1; cdr3_nt: TGTGCCAGCAGCCCCGGGACAGGGGCCTTCAATGAGCAGTTCTTC; cdr3_aa: CASSPGTGAFNEQFF
v_call: TRBV20-1; clone_size: .; d_call: .; j_call: TRBJ2-7; cdr3_nt: TGCAGTGCCCCGGGACGGAGTATCTACGAGCAGTACTTC; cdr3_aa: CSAPGRSIYEQYF
v_call: TRBV28; clone_size: many; d_call: .; j_call: TRBJ2-7; cdr3_nt: TGTGCCAGCAGTTTAAATGAGGATTGGGTCTTCGTGCCGGACTACGAGCAGTACTTC; cdr3_aa: CASSLNEDWVFVPDYEQYF
v_call: TRBV7-9; clone_size: .; d_call: TRBD2; j_call: TRBJ2-3; cdr3_nt: TGTGCCAGCTCCTCGGCTAGCGGGGAAATCGATACGCAGTATTTT; cdr3_aa: CASSSASGEIDTQYF
v_call: TRBV9; clone_size: many; d_call: TRBD1; j_call: TRBJ1-1; cdr3_nt: TGTGCCAGCAGCGGCAGACAGGGGAACACTGAAGCTTTCTTT; cdr3_aa: CASSGRQGNTEAFF
v_call: TRBV20-1; clone_size: few; d_call: TRBD1; j_call: TRBJ1-2; cdr3_nt: TGCAGTGCTAGGGCTGGGACAGATACAGCTAACTATGGCTACACCTTC; cdr3_aa: CSARAGTDTANYGYTF
v_call: TRBV6-2/TRBV6-3; clone_size: few; d_call: .; j_call: TRBJ2-1; cdr3_nt: TGTGCCAGCACTGAAGGGACAGAGCAGTTCTTC; cdr3_aa: CASTEGTEQFF
v_call: TRBV10-3; clone_size: few; d_call: TRBD1; j_call: TRBJ1-1; cdr3_nt: TGTGCCATCAACACAGGGGGCGCCGGCACTGAAGCTTTCTTT; cdr3_aa: CAINTGGAGTEAFF
v_call: TRBV7-8; clone_size: many; d_call: TRBD1; j_call: TRBJ1-1; cdr3_nt: TGTGCCAGCAGCTTAGAGGACAGGAGGTATAACACTGAAGCTTTCTTT; cdr3_aa: CASSLEDRRYNTEAFF
v_call: TRBV7-9; clone_size: few; d_call: .; j_call: TRBJ2-3; cdr3_nt: TGTGCCAGCAGCTATATGAGGGCTAGCACAGATACGCAGTATTTT; cdr3_aa: CASSYMRASTDTQYF
v_call: TRBV7-8; clone_size: many; d_call: .; j_call: TRBJ2-7; cdr3_nt: TGTGCCAGCAGCCCACTCGCCGGGACACACTCCTACGAGCAGTACTTC; cdr3_aa: CASSPLAGTHSYEQYF
v_call: TRBV27; clone_size: many; d_call: .; j_call: TRBJ2-3; cdr3_nt: TGTGCCAGCAGTTCCGGGACCCGCGGAGGCACAGATACGCAGTATTTT; cdr3_aa: CASSSGTRGGTDTQYF
v_call: TRBV7-2; clone_size: many; d_call: .; j_call: TRBJ1-1; cdr3_nt: TGTGCCAGCAGCTTAGGGTATTCTGGGAGCACTGAAGCTTTCTTT; cdr3_aa: CASSLGYSGSTEAFF
v_call: TRBV7-6; clone_size: many; d_call: TRBD2; j_call: TRBJ2-2; cdr3_nt: TGTGCCAGCAGCACCCGTCCGGGACTAGCGGGGAGCCAGTACGGATTTGAGCTGTTTTTT; cdr3_aa: CASSTRPGLAGSQYGFELFF
v_call: TRBV11-1; clone_size: few; d_call: TRBD1; j_call: TRBJ2-1; cdr3_nt: TGTGCCAGCAGCGTCGGACAGGGGGCCACCAATGAGCAGTTCTTC; cdr3_aa: CASSVGQGATNEQFF
v_call: TRBV27; clone_size: few; d_call: .; j_call: TRBJ2-2; cdr3_nt: TGTGCCAGCAGTTTATCTATGGCCGGGGAGCTGTTTTTT; cdr3_aa: CASSLSMAGELFF
v_call: TRBV3-1; clone_size: few; d_call: TRBD1; j_call: TRBJ2-5; cdr3_nt: TGTGCCAGCAGCCAGACAGGGGGCGCCCAAGAGACCCAGTACTTC; cdr3_aa: CASSQTGGAQETQYF
v_call: TRBV7-9; clone_size: few; d_call: TRBD2; j_call: TRBJ2-7; cdr3_nt: TGTGCCAGCAGCTCCGAGCGGGGTGACGAGCAGTACTTC; cdr3_aa: CASSSERGDEQYF
v_call: TRBV4-3; clone_size: few; d_call: TRBD2; j_call: TRBJ2-3; cdr3_nt: TGCGCCAGCAGCCAGAGGGTAGCGGGGAGCACAGATACGCAGTATTTT; cdr3_aa: CASSQRVAGSTDTQYF
v_call: TRBV12-3/TRBV12-4; clone_size: few; d_call: TRBD1; j_call: TRBJ1-3; cdr3_nt: TGTGCCATAACAACAACGGACAGGGTGAAAGGAAACACCATATATTTT; cdr3_aa: CAITTTDRVKGNTIYF
v_call: TRBV4-3; clone_size: .; d_call: TRBD2; j_call: TRBJ2-5; cdr3_nt: TGCGCCAGCAGCCAAGATGGTAGTAGCGGGGGGTCTACCCAGTACTTC; cdr3_aa: CASSQDGSSGGSTQYF
v_call: TRBV7-8; clone_size: many; d_call: .; j_call: TRBJ2-7; cdr3_nt: TGTGCCAGCAGCTTAGCGGGCAGCACCTACGAGCAGTACTTC; cdr3_aa: CASSLAGSTYEQYF
v_call: TRBV5-1; clone_size: .; d_call: .; j_call: TRBJ1-2; cdr3_nt: TGCGCCAGCAGCGGGACCGTCAATGGCTACACCTTC; cdr3_aa: CASSGTVNGYTF
v_call: TRBV4-1; clone_size: few; d_call: .; j_call: TRBJ1-4; cdr3_nt: TGCGCCAGCAGCCAAATATTTGCAGGGGAAGCAACTAATGAAAAACTGTTTTTT; cdr3_aa: CASSQIFAGEATNEKLFF
v_call: TRBV7-6; clone_size: .; d_call: TRBD1; j_call: TRBJ1-1; cdr3_nt: TGTGCCAGCGGGTCCGGGACAGTGGGGGAAGCTTTCTTT; cdr3_aa: CASGSGTVGEAFF
v_call: TRBV7-2; clone_size: many; d_call: TRBD1; j_call: TRBJ1-3; cdr3_nt: TGTGCCAGCAGCCACAGGGGACCGGGAAACACCATATATTTT; cdr3_aa: CASSHRGPGNTIYF
v_call: TRBV28; clone_size: .; d_call: .; j_call: TRBJ1-6; cdr3_nt: TGTGCCAGCAGTGCAGAGAGCTCCTATAATTCACCCCTCCACTTT; cdr3_aa: CASSAESSYNSPLHF
v_call: TRBV19; clone_size: few; d_call: .; j_call: TRBJ2-7; cdr3_nt: TGTGCCAGTAGCCCAGGGTCCTTCTACGAGCAGTACTTC; cdr3_aa: CASSPGSFYEQYF
v_call: TRBV19; clone_size: .; d_call: TRBD2; j_call: TRBJ2-3; cdr3_nt: TGTGCCAGTAGTATAGTAGCGGGGGATACGCAGTATTTT; cdr3_aa: CASSIVAGDTQYF
v_call: TRBV7-2; clone_size: .; d_call: .; j_call: TRBJ2-1; cdr3_nt: TGTGCCAGCAGCTTTCGGGACGTCGCGGCCAATGAGCAGTTCTTC; cdr3_aa: CASSFRDVAANEQFF
v_call: TRBV7-8; clone_size: .; d_call: TRBD1; j_call: TRBJ2-6; cdr3_nt: TGTGCCAGCAGCGCCAGGGACAGATTTATCTCTGGGGCCAACGTCCTGACTTTC; cdr3_aa: CASSARDRFISGANVLTF
v_call: TRBV24-1; clone_size: .; d_call: .; j_call: TRBJ1-2; cdr3_nt: TGTGCCACCAATCCTCGGACAGTCTACAACTATGGCTACACCTTC; cdr3_aa: CATNPRTVYNYGYTF
v_call: TRBV5-4; clone_size: .; d_call: .; j_call: TRBJ2-2; cdr3_nt: TGTGCCAGCAGCTGGGGGGACCTTTTCCCAAACACCGGGGAGCTGTTTTTT; cdr3_aa: CASSWGDLFPNTGELFF